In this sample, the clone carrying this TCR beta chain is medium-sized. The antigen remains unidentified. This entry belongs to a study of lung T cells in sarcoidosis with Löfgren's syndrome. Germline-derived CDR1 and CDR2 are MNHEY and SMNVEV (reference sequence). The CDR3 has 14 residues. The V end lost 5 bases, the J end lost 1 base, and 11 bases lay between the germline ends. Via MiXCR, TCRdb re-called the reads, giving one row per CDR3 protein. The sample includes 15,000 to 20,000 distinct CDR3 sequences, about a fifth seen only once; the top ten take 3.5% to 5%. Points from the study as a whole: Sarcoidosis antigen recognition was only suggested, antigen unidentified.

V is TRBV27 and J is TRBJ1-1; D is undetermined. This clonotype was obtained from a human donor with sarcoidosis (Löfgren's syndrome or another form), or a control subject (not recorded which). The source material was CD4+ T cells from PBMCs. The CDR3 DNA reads TGTGCCAGCAGTCCGTTGGACCGGAACACTGAAGCTTTCTTT. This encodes CASSPLDRNTEAFF.